These 30 T cell receptor beta chains came from one sample sequenced in a study of cytomegalovirus exposure and HLA in healthy donors. It was with 60 Vbeta and 13 Jbeta primers that the PCR ran. Sequencing used immunoSEQ multiplex PCR; TCRdb keeps in-frame clones, though not all of them. This sample has about 180,000 clones, with around 82% found just once. The specimen was PBMCs. Receptor source: a woman in her twenties or thirties in good health and CMV-seropositive.

The gene calls are TRBV27 and TRBJ2-7; 11 bases align to TRBD1. Losses at the gene ends were 2 bases for V and 4 bases for J; bases not matched to a gene: 13. There are 18 residues in the CDR3. Germline V gene sequence: CDR1 MNHEY, CDR2 SMNVEV (reference sequence). The CDR3 here is CASSLRADGTGGFYEQYF. The CDR3, as DNA: TGTGCCAGCAGTTTAAGAGCTGATGGGACAGGGGGGTTTTACGAGCAGTACTTC.

The V gene is TRBV6-5, the J gene TRBJ2-3, with 7 bases matching TRBD2. The length of the CDR3 is 15 residues. Trimming at V came to 6 bases and at J to 1 base, leaving 7 bases not matched to a gene. Germline CDR1 reads MNHEY; CDR2 reads SVGAGI. CDR3 bases: TGTGCCAGCAGACGGGGGGTAGCGGGCACAGATACGCAGTATTTT. Its protein is CASRRGVAGTDTQYF.

The chain carries TRBV21-1 and TRBJ1-2; the table's D call of TRBD1 was not tested on the DNA. TRBV21-1 is an annotated pseudogene. The CDR3 totals 15 residues. The CDR3 is CASSHLQEVGYGYTF. The CDR3 DNA reads as TGTGCCAGCAGCCATCTGCAGGAAGTCGGCTATGGCTACACCTTC.

This sequence joins TRBV7-2 and TRBJ1-3, with unresolved D. This CDR3 comprises 13 residues. V lost 2 bases to trimming and J lost 4 bases, with 6 bases between them. Germline V gene data show CDR1 as SGHTA and CDR2 as FQGNSA. DNA of the CDR3: TGTGCCAGCAGCTTATCGGGGGGAAACACCATATATTTT. It is translated as CASSLSGGNTIYF. The full variable domain, its missing parts supplied by reference TRBV7-2 and TRBJ1-3, is GAGVSQSPSNKVTEKGKDVELRCDPISGHTALYWYRQSLGQGLEFLIYFQGNSAPDKSGLPSDRFSAERTGGSVSTLTIQRTQQEDSAVYLCASSLSGGNTIYFGEGSWLTVV.

This clone was observed once. V and J are TRBV7-9 and TRBJ2-7; perhaps TRBD2 as D (5 bases). The CDR3 has 15 residues. Germline-derived CDR1 and CDR2 are SEHNR and FQNEAQ (reference sequence). V was clipped by 4 bases and J by 3 bases, with 16 bases between them. The CDR3 DNA is TGTGCCAGCAGCTCCGGCCCTTTGAGGGTCTACGAGCAGTACTTC. This sequence encodes CASSSGPLRVYEQYF.

DNA for the CDR3: TGTGCCAGTAGTGCCCGACAGTGGGCTAATGAAAAACTGTTTTTT. Residues: CASSARQWANEKLFF. The V call is TRBV19, the J call TRBJ1-4, with D maybe TRBD1 (5 bases). The V and J ends lost 5 bases and 3 bases respectively, with 13 bases between them. The CDR3 runs 15 residues. CDR1 is LNHDA and CDR2 is SQIVND in the germline V gene (reference sequence). Full variable domain (outside the CDR3, taken from reference TRBV19 and TRBJ1-4): DGGITQSPKYLFRKEGQNVTLSCEQNLNHDAMYWYRQDPGQGLRLIYYSQIVNDFQKGDIAEGYSVSREKKESFPLTVTSAQKNPTAFYLCASSARQWANEKLFFGSGTQLSVL.

The chain has TRBV4-3 and TRBJ1-3, with D maybe TRBD1 (5 bases). Trimming left V 0 bases short and J 4 bases short, with 10 bases between. Germline loops: CDR1 LGHNA, CDR2 YSLEER. CDR3 length equals 15 residues. In DNA, the CDR3 is TGCGCCAGCAGCCAAGAGGCAGGGCCAGGAAACACCATATATTTT. Its protein product is CASSQEAGPGNTIYF.

V usage is TRBV15 and J usage is TRBJ1-3; D perhaps matches TRBD1 (5 bases). Deletions cut 2 bases from V and 2 bases from J, with 10 bases between. CDR3 length equals 15 residues. Germline CDR1 LNHNV, CDR2 YYDKDF (reference sequence). The CDR3 DNA sequence: TGTGCCACCAGCAGAATACGGGGGGCTGGAAACACCATATATTTT. It yields the protein CATSRIRGAGNTIYF.

The gene calls are TRBV4-3 and TRBJ2-3; D remains ambiguous. Trimming cost V 2 bases and J 5 bases, with 14 bases left between them. The CDR3 is made up of 15 amino acids. Per germline, CDR1 LGHNA and CDR2 YSLEER. Here the CDR3 reads CASSQRDNHGDTQYF. Written as DNA, the CDR3 is TGCGCCAGCAGCCAACGTGACAACCACGGAGATACGCAGTATTTT.

The chain carries TRBV2 and TRBJ2-5, with TRBD2 identical over 14 bases. Germline V gives CDR1 SNHLY, CDR2 FYNNEI. The CDR3 is 16 residues long. V shed 5 bases and J 2 bases; nucleotides not matched to a gene: 4. CDR3 sequence: CASSKGTSGGQETQYF. The CDR3 coding sequence is TGTGCCAGCAGTAAAGGGACTAGCGGGGGACAAGAGACCCAGTACTTC.

This clone was detected a few times. The rearrangement uses TRBV7-8 and TRBJ2-3; 11 nucleotides match TRBD2. The germline CDR1 and CDR2 sequences are SGHVS and FQNEAQ. Germline trimming cut 2 bases from V and 4 bases from J; bases unmatched to any gene: 5. The CDR3 covers 16 residues. The CDR3 region has the DNA TGTGCCAGCAGCTTAACTAGCGGGGGACCCTCAGATACGCAGTATTTT. It is translated as CASSLTSGGPSDTQYF.

The chain links TRBV27 to TRBJ2-7; D may be TRBD2 (5 bases). CDR1 and CDR2 (germline): MNHEY, SMNVEV (reference sequence). Trimming left V 3 bases short and J 1 base short, with 10 bases between. The CDR3 covers 14 residues. CDR3 amino acids: CASSLRTDSYEQYF. The CDR3 region has the DNA TGTGCCAGCAGTTTGAGGACTGATTCCTACGAGCAGTACTTC.

The rearrangement joins TRBV4-2 to TRBJ2-1; 8 nucleotides agree with TRBD2. The CDR3 covers 17 residues. Germline assignment: CDR1 LGHNA and CDR2 YNFKEQ. V lost 1 base to trimming and J lost 7 bases; unmatched junction nucleotides: 12. This chain's CDR3 is CASSQALRGGGGNEQFF. The CDR3 region has the DNA TGTGCCAGCAGCCAAGCCCTTCGGGGGGGTGGAGGAAATGAGCAGTTCTTC.

This sequence joins TRBV10-1 and TRBJ1-1; the D gene is possibly TRBD1 (6 bases). Germline V CDR1 and CDR2: WNHNN, SYGVQD (reference sequence). The germline V and J ends were trimmed by 2 bases and 0 bases, with 13 bases remaining between them. CDR3 length: 16 residues. CDR3 coding DNA: TGCGCCAGCAGTGAGCGTACGCAGGGGCTGAACACTGAAGCTTTCTTT. It is translated as CASSERTQGLNTEAFF.

This clone was counted between two and nine times. This chain connects TRBV25-1 to TRBJ2-7; tentative D call: TRBD1 (7 bases). Germline CDR1 MGHDK, CDR2 SYGVNS. The CDR3 spans 15 residues. Trimming left V 4 bases short and J 2 bases short, with 15 bases between. CDR3 coding DNA: TGTGCCAGCAGTGTCGTAGGAGGGGGCACCTACGAGCAGTACTTC. Protein sequence: CASSVVGGGTYEQYF.

The chain combines TRBV6-5 with TRBJ2-7; 9 nucleotides match TRBD1. The V gene end was trimmed by 7 bases and the J gene end by 2 bases; junction bases not matched to a gene: 6. CDR3 length: 14 residues. The germline CDR1 and CDR2 sequences are MNHEY and SVGAGI. The CDR3: CASKGQGGAYEQYF. The CDR3 bases are TGTGCCAGCAAGGGACAGGGTGGGGCCTACGAGCAGTACTTC.

The V and J genes are TRBV7-9 and TRBJ2-1; 7 bases fit TRBD1. V trimming: 3 bases; J trimming: 6 bases; junction bases outside the gene matches: 14. The CDR3 is 17 amino acids. CDR1 is SEHNR, CDR2 FQNEAQ, per germline (reference sequence). CDR3 loop: CASSFNRGGFLRNEQFF. CDR3 bases: TGTGCCAGCAGCTTTAACAGGGGTGGGTTTCTTCGCAATGAGCAGTTCTTC.

The J gene is TRBJ1-4, the V gene TRBV29-1; D remains ambiguous. Germline V gives CDR1 SQVTM, CDR2 ANQGSEA. Trimming removed 5 bases from V and 5 bases from J, with 9 bases in between. The CDR3 runs to 12 residues. CDR3 in amino acids: CSVREVNEKLFF. CDR3 nucleotide sequence: TGCAGCGTTCGGGAAGTCAATGAAAAACTGTTTTTT.

This sequence joins TRBV5-1 and TRBJ2-3; 10 bases are a match to TRBD2. The V gene end was trimmed by 3 bases and the J gene end by 5 bases; junction bases not matched to a gene: 6. The CDR3 contains 15 residues. Germline CDR1 SGHRS, CDR2 YFSETQ. As DNA, the CDR3 is TGCGCCAGCAGCTGGAGCGGGGGGGCCAAAGATACGCAGTATTTT. It encodes CASSWSGGAKDTQYF.

The chain recombines TRBV9 with TRBJ1-1; 10 nucleotides agree with TRBD1. CDR1 is SGDLS and CDR2 is YYNGEE in the germline V gene. The V segment lost 0 bases and the J segment 4 bases; nucleotides outside the gene matches: 3. This CDR3 has 15 residues. The CDR3 sequence is CASSVAGTGVTEAFF. The DNA for the CDR3 is TGTGCCAGCAGCGTAGCCGGGACAGGGGTCACTGAAGCTTTCTTT.

The CDR3 loop reads CAWSAPTGGGQPQHF. CDR3 coding DNA: TGTGCCTGGAGTGCCCCCACGGGGGGAGGGCAGCCCCAGCATTTT. The rearrangement links TRBV30 to TRBJ1-5, with D possibly matching TRBD1 (5 bases). V lost 1 base to trimming and J lost 7 bases, with 17 bases between them. The CDR3 covers 15 residues. CDR1 is GTSNPN and CDR2 is SVGIG in the germline V gene (reference sequence). Using reference TRBV30 and TRBJ1-5 for the parts outside the CDR3, the full variable domain is SQTIHQWPATLVQPVGSPLSLECTVEGTSNPNLYWYRQAAGRGLQLLFYSVGIGQISSEVPQNLSASRPQDRQFILSSKKLLLSDSGFYLCAWSAPTGGGQPQHFGDGTRLSIL.

This chain links TRBV6-6 with TRBJ1-4; possible D gene TRBD1, 6 bases. The CDR3 spans 14 residues. Germline V gene lookup returns CDR1 MNHNY and CDR2 SVGAGI (reference sequence). Trimming cost V 6 bases and J 8 bases, with 16 bases left between them. The CDR3 DNA sequence: TGTGCCAGCAGCCTACAGGGTTCGGAAGAAAAACTGTTTTTT. Its translation: CASSLQGSEEKLFF.

The rearrangement links TRBV11-2 to TRBJ2-3; 8 bases are shared with TRBD1. Germline trimming cut 5 bases from V and 8 bases from J; bases unmatched to any gene: 18. This CDR3 spans 17 amino acids. Germline CDR1 SGHAT, CDR2 FQNNGV. This chain's CDR3 is CASSPLNRDRTAPTQYF. CDR3 bases: TGTGCCAGCAGCCCATTAAACCGGGACAGGACTGCCCCTACGCAGTATTTT.

This clone was seen only once. The J gene is TRBJ2-2, the V gene TRBV5-1, with 7 bases lining up with TRBD2. Germline lookup yields CDR1 SGHRS and CDR2 YFSETQ. The CDR3 length is 17 residues. The ends lost 0 bases at V and 5 bases at J; junction bases unmatched: 10. The CDR3 DNA follows: TGCGCCAGCAGCTTGGGGGCGACTAGCCTCGGGACCGGGGAGCTGTTTTTT. Translating gives CASSLGATSLGTGELFF.

The chain uses TRBV4-2 and TRBJ2-1; D is unresolved. Between the trimmed V and J ends, which lost 2 bases and 0 bases, there was a span of 8 bases. The CDR3 has 15 amino acids. The germline CDR1 and CDR2 sequences are LGHNA and YNFKEQ. For the CDR3, the DNA is TGTGCCAGCAGCCAAACAGCAAGCTCCTACAATGAGCAGTTCTTC. This translates into CASSQTASSYNEQFF.

The genes are TRBV5-1 and TRBJ2-7; D perhaps matches TRBD1 (6 bases). V dropped 4 bases and J dropped 3 bases, with 20 bases sitting between them. The germline CDR1 and CDR2 sequences are SGHRS and YFSETQ. This CDR3 is built from 16 residues. The CDR3 sequence: CASSPAITGFNYEQYF. The CDR3 DNA sequence: TGCGCCAGCAGCCCGGCGATTACAGGGTTCAACTACGAGCAGTACTTC.

The CDR3 loop is CASSTDTYEQYF. As DNA, the CDR3 is TGCGCCAGCAGCACCGACACCTACGAGCAGTACTTC. The V gene is TRBV5-1, the J gene TRBJ2-7, with D unresolved. Germline assignment: CDR1 SGHRS and CDR2 YFSETQ. Deletions cut 4 bases from V and 2 bases from J, with 7 bases between. The CDR3 contains 12 residues.

The rearrangement uses TRBV10-3 and TRBJ2-1; a possible D gene is TRBD1 (6 bases). This CDR3 region has 15 residues. Deletions cut 10 bases from V and 6 bases from J, with 22 bases between. CDR1 and CDR2 (germline): ENHRY, SYGVKD. CDR3 in DNA: TGTGCCACCCACGCTCCCGTGGGGGCGTCCAATGAGCAGTTCTTC. It translates to CATHAPVGASNEQFF.

V and J are TRBV11-2 and TRBJ1-2, with unresolved D. The CDR3 totals 15 residues. Germline V gene lookup returns CDR1 SGHAT and CDR2 FQNNGV. Trimming cost V 5 bases and J 2 bases, with 15 bases left between them. This CDR3 is CASSRVARLNYGYTF. CDR3 sequence (DNA): TGTGCCAGCAGCCGCGTGGCCAGGCTCAACTATGGCTACACCTTC.

As to this clone: An end of the junction differs from the germline gene, which may be a read error. The chain couples TRBV10-1 to TRBJ2-1; 10 bases align to TRBD2. This CDR3 has 16 amino acids. Per the germline V gene, CDR1 is WNHNN and CDR2 is SYGVQD (reference sequence). The CDR3 region has the DNA TGCGCCAGCAGTGACCAGCGGGGGGGCGATTACAATGGGCAGTTCTTC. It codes for CASSDQRGGDYNGQFF.